This T cell receptor beta chain was found in a study of CXCR3-negative and CXCR3-positive naive CD8 T cells. The method, 5' RACE with UMI labels, was used to prepare the TRB cDNA libraries. TCRdb derives one entry per CDR3 protein from the 5' RACE reads, leaving out DNA. The sample features about 130,000 distinct CDR3 sequences, with nearly 0.5% in its top ten. On this clonotype: Its antigen is currently unknown.

Germline loops: CDR1 SGHAT, CDR2 FQNNGV. The CDR3 runs to 11 residues. The study, taken as a whole, reports: TRBV-TRBJ usage was alike in naive CXCR3-negative and CXCR3-positive cells but differed in memory cells. Cryopreserved PBMCs had partly decreased CXCR3 expression; fresh PBMCs were used in most assays. Diversity ran similarly high across both naive subsets but far lower in memory CD8+ cells.

The specimen was naive CXCR3- CD8+ T cells from blood. Sample subset: CD45RO-CCR7+CD27+CD95- naive CD8+ T cells lacking CXCR3 (TNR3-). The receptor's source is a human donor in good health. Some clones in this sample may be carry-over from other donors' samples. The chain is built from TRBV11-2 and TRBJ2-1; the D gene TCRdb calls, TRBD1, cannot be checked with no DNA. The CDR3 sequence: CASTPGNEQFF.